This entry lists 27 T cell receptor beta chains sequenced from one sample in a study of T cell changes during pregnancy in multiple sclerosis. Sequencing was performed with immunoSEQ multiplex PCR; in TCRdb, only in-frame clones are kept and a portion is missing. Found here are about 120,000 clones, 80% to 95% of them singletons; the top ten hold approximately 6.2%. Here the sequenced sample was peripheral blood, taken before pregnancy. These receptors all stem from a female donor with multiple sclerosis, enrolled in a pregnancy study.

The CDR3 bases are TGCGCCAGCAGCAAGGGACAGCAGACTGAAGCTTTCTTT. Translating gives CASSKGQQTEAFF. The J gene is TRBJ1-1, the V gene TRBV5-1, with 7 bases fitting TRBD1. The CDR3 runs to 13 residues. Germline values: CDR1 SGHRS, CDR2 YFSETQ. Germline trimming cut 4 bases from V and 5 bases from J; bases unmatched to any gene: 5.

The chain employs TRBV2 and TRBJ2-7; 8 bases align to TRBD1. Looked up from germline, CDR1 is SNHLY and CDR2 is FYNNEI. Trimming cost V 4 bases and J 6 bases; bases outside gene matches: 11. CDR3 length: 15 residues. CDR3 nucleotides: TGTGCCAGCAGTGCAGTCAGGGGGCGTCTCGGCGAGCAGTACTTC. Protein: CASSAVRGRLGEQYF.

As concerns this clone: This same CDR3 is encoded by further DNA sequences in the sample. The chain combines TRBV6-1 with TRBJ1-1; D not resolved. V gave up 3 bases and J gave up 7 bases, with 9 bases separating them. The CDR3 extends over 12 amino acids. Germline CDR1 and CDR2: MNHNS and SASEGT. This CDR3 reads CASSDSDIEAFF. The CDR3 nucleotides are TGTGCCAGCAGTGATTCCGACATTGAAGCTTTCTTT.

This chain uses TRBV5-1 with TRBJ2-3; perhaps TRBD2 as D (5 bases). From germline, CDR1 is SGHRS and CDR2 YFSETQ. This CDR3 has 16 residues. The V gene lost 3 bases and the J gene lost 0 bases, with 14 bases spanning the gap. This CDR3 is CASSSLPGLSTDTQYF. DNA for the CDR3: TGCGCCAGCAGCTCCCTCCCGGGGTTAAGCACAGATACGCAGTATTTT.

The chain is built from TRBV30 and TRBJ1-2; 11 bases agree with TRBD1. The V gene's germline CDR1 is GTSNPN and CDR2 SVGIG (reference sequence). The CDR3 loop spans 15 amino acids. With 2 bases clipped from V and 2 bases from J, the junction kept 4 bases outside the gene matches. The chain's CDR3 is CAWSFGTGGNYGYTF. For the CDR3, the DNA is TGTGCCTGGAGTTTCGGGACAGGGGGGAACTATGGCTACACCTTC. The full variable domain, its missing parts supplied by reference TRBV30 and TRBJ1-2, is SQTIHQWPATLVQPVGSPLSLECTVEGTSNPNLYWYRQAAGRGLQLLFYSVGIGQISSEVPQNLSASRPQDRQFILSSKKLLLSDSGFYLCAWSFGTGGNYGYTFGSGTRLTVV.

This clone was counted once. The V call is TRBV7-3, the J call TRBJ1-1, with D possibly being TRBD1 (6 bases). This CDR3 has 17 amino acids. Germline lookup yields CDR1 SGHTA and CDR2 FQGTGA. Trimming took off 0 bases at V and 1 base at J, with 15 bases between the two ends. CDR3 nucleotides: TGTGCCAGCAGCTTAACGGGGCAGGGGACCAGGAACACTGAAGCTTTCTTT. Amino acids: CASSLTGQGTRNTEAFF.

The chain recombines TRBV27 with TRBJ2-1; TRBD1 aligns across 10 bases. Trimming cost V 8 bases and J 4 bases; bases outside gene matches: 11. CDR3 length: 16 amino acids. CDR1 and CDR2 (germline): MNHEY, SMNVEV (reference sequence). In DNA, the CDR3 is TGTGCCAGCTGCGCGGGACAGGGGACGGGATACAATGAGCAGTTCTTC. Translated, it gives CASCAGQGTGYNEQFF.

V gene TRBV19 combines with J gene TRBJ2-7, with D perhaps matching TRBD1 (6 bases). This CDR3 region has 14 residues. Germline V gene lookup returns CDR1 LNHDA and CDR2 SQIVND (reference sequence). The V end was cut by 5 bases, the J end by 0 bases, with 11 bases between. CDR3 amino acids: CASSWTDSSYEQYF. The CDR3, as DNA: TGTGCCAGTAGTTGGACAGATAGCTCCTACGAGCAGTACTTC.

The genes are TRBV10-1 and TRBJ1-2; tentative D call: TRBD1 (5 bases). CDR3 length equals 16 residues. Germline CDR1 and CDR2: WNHNN and SYGVQD (reference sequence). V lost 0 bases to trimming and J lost 2 bases, with 13 bases between them. The CDR3 region is CASSESRRGGNYGYTF. The CDR3 nucleotides read TGCGCCAGCAGTGAGTCGCGGAGGGGAGGGAACTATGGCTACACCTTC.

This rearrangement joins TRBV4-1 to TRBJ2-7; possibly TRBD1 for D (7 bases). The CDR3 has 14 residues. The V end lost 4 bases, the J end lost 2 bases, and 12 bases lay between the germline ends. Looked up from germline, CDR1 is MGHRA and CDR2 is YSYEKL. The CDR3 region has the DNA TGCGCCAGCAGCCGACAGGGACTTGCCTACGAGCAGTACTTC. Translating gives CASSRQGLAYEQYF.

V is TRBV5-1 and J is TRBJ2-3; 13 bases map to TRBD2. The CDR3 runs 17 residues. V lost 5 bases, J lost 4 bases, and 10 bases stayed unmatched. CDR1 is SGHRS and CDR2 is YFSETQ in the germline V gene. The CDR3 sequence: CASRLRTSGGAADTQYF. CDR3 sequence (DNA): TGCGCCAGCAGACTGCGTACTAGCGGGGGGGCCGCAGATACGCAGTATTTT.

The J gene is TRBJ2-1, the V gene TRBV5-1, with 7 bases lining up with TRBD1. The length of the CDR3 is 16 residues. Germline-derived CDR1 and CDR2 are SGHRS and YFSETQ. V lost 4 bases, J lost 0 bases, and 7 bases stayed unmatched. CDR3 in amino acids: CASSVGGPSSYNEQFF. CDR3 DNA: TGCGCCAGCAGCGTAGGGGGCCCGAGCTCCTACAATGAGCAGTTCTTC.

The V gene is TRBV7-2, the J gene TRBJ2-7, with D possibly TRBD2 on 5 matching bases. The CDR3 sequence is 12 residues long. The germline V gene encodes CDR1 SGHTA and CDR2 FQGNSA. Trimming removed 1 base from V and 6 bases from J, with 7 bases in between. The CDR3 spells CASSLVGVEQYF. DNA for the CDR3: TGTGCCAGCAGCTTAGTCGGGGTCGAGCAGTACTTC.

The chain uses TRBV5-5 and TRBJ2-7; 10 bases are shared with TRBD2. V lost 5 bases, J lost 2 bases, and 7 bases stayed unmatched. Germline V gives CDR1 SGHKS, CDR2 YYEKEE (reference sequence). This CDR3 comprises 15 residues. The CDR3 region is CASRVRTSGAYEQYF. In DNA form, the CDR3 reads TGTGCCAGCAGGGTCCGGACTAGCGGCGCCTACGAGCAGTACTTC.

V and J are TRBV19 and TRBJ1-1, with 7 bases fitting TRBD1. Germline CDR1 and CDR2: LNHDA and SQIVND (reference sequence). V trimming: 5 bases; J trimming: 5 bases; junction bases outside the gene matches: 14. This CDR3 has 16 amino acids. The CDR3 here is CASSPRTGVGETEAFF. The DNA of the CDR3 is TGTGCCAGTAGTCCGCGTACAGGGGTGGGGGAGACTGAAGCTTTCTTT. Full variable domain (remainder filled in from reference TRBV19 and TRBJ1-1): DGGITQSPKYLFRKEGQNVTLSCEQNLNHDAMYWYRQDPGQGLRLIYYSQIVNDFQKGDIAEGYSVSREKKESFPLTVTSAQKNPTAFYLCASSPRTGVGETEAFFGQGTRLTVV.

This chain joins TRBV4-1 and TRBJ2-2; 7 bases agree with TRBD2. This CDR3 spans 15 amino acids. V shed 4 bases, J shed 5 bases, and the junction held 7 bases outside the gene matches. Germline V CDR1 and CDR2: MGHRA, YSYEKL. The CDR3 reads CASSPAWGGTGELFF. The CDR3, as DNA: TGCGCCAGCAGCCCAGCCTGGGGGGGGACCGGGGAGCTGTTTTTT.

This chain connects TRBV7-9 to TRBJ1-2, with D possibly TRBD1 on 5 matching bases. Germline CDR1 and CDR2: SEHNR and FQNEAQ (reference sequence). V lost 1 base and J lost 2, with 8 bases in between. This CDR3 spans 14 amino acids. The CDR3, as DNA: TGTGCCAGCAGCTTAGGACAGTACAACTATGGCTACACCTTC. This codes for CASSLGQYNYGYTF.

Turning to this clone: Other DNA sequences from this sample encode an identical CDR3 as well. This chain uses TRBV5-1 with TRBJ2-2, with TRBD2 identical over 15 bases. CDR1 is SGHRS, CDR2 YFSETQ, per germline. V shed 4 bases and J 0 bases; nucleotides not matched to a gene: 4. CDR3 length: 18 residues. In nucleotides, the CDR3 is TGCGCCAGCAGCCTGGGACTAGCGGGGGGCCCGAACACCGGGGAGCTGTTTTTT. This sequence encodes CASSLGLAGGPNTGELFF.

The rearrangement links TRBV19 to TRBJ2-6; D is perhaps TRBD1 (6 bases). V lost 6 bases, J lost 4 bases, and 13 bases lay in between. The CDR3 loop spans 15 amino acids. Germline V lookup: CDR1 LNHDA, CDR2 SQIVND (reference sequence). CDR3 DNA sequence: TGTGCCAGTAGCCTCACAGGGACGGGGGCCAACGTCCTGACTTTC. Translation: CASSLTGTGANVLTF.

The chain recombines TRBV5-1 with TRBJ1-1; D is possibly TRBD1 (5 bases). The germline V gene has CDR1 SGHRS and CDR2 YFSETQ. V was clipped by 0 bases and J by 4 bases, with 7 bases between them. This CDR3 is 13 amino acids long. In DNA, the CDR3 is TGCGCCAGCAGCTTGGATGGGGCCACTGAAGCTTTCTTT. Its translation: CASSLDGATEAFF.

The V call is TRBV6-5, the J call TRBJ1-3; weak D call: TRBD1 (5 bases). V was clipped by 6 bases and J by 1 base, with 7 bases between them. This CDR3 comprises 13 residues. Germline-derived CDR1 and CDR2 are MNHEY and SVGAGI. This CDR3 reads CASRDNSGNTIYF. The DNA for the CDR3 is TGTGCCAGCAGGGACAATTCTGGAAACACCATATATTTT.

The CDR3 reads CASRPGLATGEQYF. The CDR3, as DNA: TGTGCCAGCAGGCCAGGACTAGCGACTGGCGAGCAGTACTTC. This sequence joins TRBV28 and TRBJ2-7; 9 bases align to TRBD2. V trimming: 6 bases; J trimming: 6 bases; junction bases outside the gene matches: 9. Germline V gives CDR1 MDHEN, CDR2 SYDVKM. The CDR3 has 14 amino acids.

This chain joins TRBV19 and TRBJ2-7; no clear D. The length of the CDR3 is 11 residues. V lost 4 bases, J lost 3 bases, and 4 bases lay in between. The V gene's germline CDR1 is LNHDA and CDR2 SQIVND (reference sequence). In DNA, the CDR3 is TGTGCCAGTAGTAACGGCTACGAGCAGTACTTC. Translated, it gives CASSNGYEQYF.

The chain has TRBV16 and TRBJ1-6; tentatively, D is TRBD1 (6 bases). V was clipped by 0 bases and J by 7 bases, with 13 bases between them. The CDR3 has 16 residues. Germline CDR1 reads KGHSY; CDR2 reads FQNENV. The DNA for the CDR3 is TGTGCCAGCAGCCAATCGGACAGTCGCGGAAATTCACCCCTCCACTTT. Its translation is CASSQSDSRGNSPLHF.

The V call is TRBV30, the J call TRBJ2-6, with a tentative D call TRBD1 (5 bases). The CDR3 runs 15 residues. CDR1 and CDR2 (germline): GTSNPN, SVGIG (reference sequence). V gave up 0 bases and J gave up 2 bases, with 8 bases separating them. CDR3 residues: CAWSVLRAGANVLTF. As DNA, the CDR3 is TGTGCCTGGAGTGTACTCAGGGCTGGGGCCAACGTCCTGACTTTC.

The genes are TRBV5-4 and TRBJ1-1, with TRBD1 as a possible D gene (6 bases). Germline V gene data show CDR1 as SGHNT and CDR2 as YYREEE (reference sequence). The CDR3 runs to 16 residues. Trimming took off 6 bases at V and 1 base at J, with 19 bases between the two ends. CDR3 bases: TGTGCCAGCATCATATCTCCTGACAGGAGGAACACTGAAGCTTTCTTT. It specifies CASIISPDRRNTEAFF.

CDR3 in amino acids: CASSLEVQEETQYF. CDR3 coding DNA: TGCGCCAGCAGCTTGGAGGTACAGGAAGAGACCCAGTACTTC. The chain is built from TRBV5-1 and TRBJ2-5; possible D gene TRBD1, 5 bases. Between the trimmed V and J ends, which lost 0 bases and 3 bases, there was a span of 9 bases. The germline V gene encodes CDR1 SGHRS and CDR2 YFSETQ. This CDR3 spans 14 amino acids.